The sequence of this TCR beta chain was determined in a study of CD8 T cells in Susac syndrome. RNA was extracted with the RNeasy kit, and a quantity of roughly 0.5 to 1 ug was reverse transcribed using random hexamers. The method of amplification for TCR beta CDR3 was immunoSEQ multiplex PCR, covering 54 Vbeta and 13 Jbeta. TCRdb used MiXCR to reprocess the immunoSEQ multiplex PCR reads, holding one entry per CDR3 protein. The sample lists 130,000 or so distinct CDR3 sequences, around 91% occurring once. Sequencing targeted TCR beta in T cells from blood (CD8+ and CD4+). The sequence was collected from a human donor with multiple sclerosis. Sequenced material: CD8+ T cells from PBMCs.

The CDR3 loop is CASSFEGGGRYNEQFF. CDR3 nucleotide sequence: TGCGCCAGCAGCTTTGAGGGAGGCGGGCGGTACAATGAGCAGTTCTTC. The chain has TRBV5-1 and TRBJ2-1; maybe TRBD2 (6 bases). Trimming stripped 2 bases from V and 4 bases from J, with 16 bases between. The CDR3 has 16 amino acids. The V gene's germline CDR1 is SGHRS and CDR2 YFSETQ.